The next 20 T cell receptor beta chains were all read from a single sample in a study of long-term antiretroviral therapy in people with HIV. Researchers report immunoSEQ v3.0 was run at survey level. TCRdb's table, derived via immunoSEQ multiplex PCR, lists solely in-frame clones and lacks some. Among 17,000 or so clones, 75% to 90% were seen once, and the ten largest hold roughly 9%. The specimen comprised unsorted PBMCs, sampled 0.3 years after starting antiretroviral therapy. The receptors were sampled from a young man with HIV.

This CDR3 reads CASSLDDGHAETQYF. CDR3 DNA: TGTGCCAGCAGCTTAGATGACGGCCATGCCGAGACCCAGTACTTC. The V and J genes are TRBV7-8 and TRBJ2-5, with D unclear. The germline CDR1 and CDR2 sequences are SGHVS and FQNEAQ. The length of the CDR3 is 15 residues. V was clipped by 1 base and J by 5 bases, with 14 bases between them.

V is TRBV6-5 and J is TRBJ1-6; TRBD1 agrees at 7 bases. The CDR3 has 15 amino acids. CDR1 is MNHEY, CDR2 SVGAGI, per germline. The V segment lost 4 bases and the J segment 5 bases; nucleotides outside the gene matches: 5. CDR3 region: CASSFLGTDNSPLHF. CDR3 bases: TGTGCCAGCAGTTTCCTTGGGACAGATAATTCACCCCTCCACTTT.

DNA for the CDR3: TGTGCCAGCACTACGGGTGACTATGGCTACACCTTC. Translating it yields CASTTGDYGYTF. The chain links TRBV6-6 to TRBJ1-2; D call uncertain. In germline, CDR1 is MNHNY, CDR2 SVGAGI (reference sequence). The V gene lost 7 bases and the J gene lost 3 bases, with 9 bases spanning the gap. The CDR3 extends over 12 amino acids.

The J gene is TRBJ1-1, the V gene TRBV5-1; TRBD1 is a possible D gene (6 bases). Trimming pared 1 base from V and 3 bases from J, leaving 16 bases between. The CDR3 sequence is 16 residues long. Germline V lookup: CDR1 SGHRS, CDR2 YFSETQ. CDR3 in amino acids: CASSLQGTRWDTEAFF. CDR3 nucleotide sequence: TGCGCCAGCAGCTTGCAGGGGACGAGGTGGGACACTGAAGCTTTCTTT. Full variable domain (remainder filled in from reference TRBV5-1 and TRBJ1-1): KAGVTQTPRYLIKTRGQQVTLSCSPISGHRSVSWYQQTPGQGLQFLFEYFSETQRNKGNFPGRFSGRQFSNSRSEMNVSTLELGDSALYLCASSLQGTRWDTEAFFGQGTRLTVV.

This chain connects TRBV7-9 to TRBJ2-3; D is uncertain. The germline CDR1 and CDR2 sequences are SEHNR and FQNEAQ (reference sequence). Between the trimmed V and J ends, which lost 1 base and 0 bases, there was a span of 14 bases. The CDR3 totals 17 residues. CDR3 amino acids: CASSLVDSTSSTDTQYF. The CDR3 bases are TGTGCCAGCAGCTTAGTAGACTCCACGTCGAGCACAGATACGCAGTATTTT.

This clone was observed a few times. In DNA form, the CDR3 reads TGTGCCAGCAGTGCCGTTTTGGGACTCTCAATGAACACTGAAGCTTTCTTT. Protein: CASSAVLGLSMNTEAFF. The V and J genes are TRBV2 and TRBJ1-1, with D perhaps matching TRBD1 (5 bases). The CDR3 has 17 amino acids. V gave up 4 bases and J gave up 0 bases, with 18 bases separating them. Germline CDR1 reads SNHLY; CDR2 reads FYNNEI.

This CDR3 is CASSLVGADEKLFF. The CDR3 DNA follows: TGTGCCAGCAGCTTAGTGGGGGCCGATGAAAAACTGTTTTTT. This chain joins TRBV11-2 and TRBJ1-4; maybe TRBD1 (6 bases). The V gene's germline CDR1 is SGHAT and CDR2 FQNNGV. The germline V and J ends were trimmed by 1 base and 6 bases, with 9 bases remaining between them. The CDR3 is 14 residues long.

This chain connects TRBV5-1 to TRBJ1-1, with 7 bases identical to TRBD1. The CDR3 extends over 15 amino acids. V shed 0 bases, J shed 11 bases, and the junction held 13 bases outside the gene matches. The germline V gene encodes CDR1 SGHRS and CDR2 YFSETQ. CDR3 sequence: CASSLDSGGVLNAFF. The CDR3 coding sequence is TGCGCCAGCAGCTTGGATTCAGGGGGGGTACTGAATGCTTTCTTT. The full variable domain, rest sourced from reference TRBV5-1 and TRBJ1-1, is KAGVTQTPRYLIKTRGQQVTLSCSPISGHRSVSWYQQTPGQGLQFLFEYFSETQRNKGNFPGRFSGRQFSNSRSEMNVSTLELGDSALYLCASSLDSGGVLNAFFGQGTRLTVV.

As to this clone: The junction differs from germline at one of its ends, possibly a read error. The chain carries TRBV7-7 and TRBJ2-1; TRBD2 aligns across 10 bases. Germline loops: CDR1 SSHAT, CDR2 FNYEAQ (reference sequence). This CDR3 is built from 14 residues. The CDR3 DNA is TGTGCTAGCAGCCCCGGGACTAGCGAAGCTGAGCAGTTCTTC. It specifies CASSPGTSEAEQFF.

The J gene is TRBJ2-3, the V gene TRBV6-5, with TRBD2 identical over 7 bases. Germline CDR1 MNHEY, CDR2 SVGAGI. V shed 5 bases and J 0 bases; nucleotides not matched to a gene: 5. The CDR3 length is 15 residues. The CDR3 DNA reads TGTGCCAGCAGTCCCAGCGGGGCTAGCACAGATACGCAGTATTTT. Residues: CASSPSGASTDTQYF.

In this sample, this clone turned up a few times. The chain uses TRBV10-3 and TRBJ1-5, with a weak D call TRBD1 (6 bases). CDR1 and CDR2 (germline): ENHRY, SYGVKD. The CDR3 has 12 amino acids. V was pared by 9 bases and J by 6 bases, with 12 bases between. DNA of the CDR3: TGTGCCATAACAGGGAGGTCTCAGCCCCAGCATTTT. Translating it yields CAITGRSQPQHF.

The V call is TRBV7-6, the J call TRBJ2-2, with D uncertain. This CDR3 has 13 amino acids. Germline lookup yields CDR1 SGHVS and CDR2 FNYEAQ. Between the trimmed V and J ends, which lost 5 bases and 7 bases, there was a span of 11 bases. As DNA, the CDR3 is TGTGCCAGCAGCCCGAGGTTGGACGGGGAGCTGTTTTTT. Translation gives CASSPRLDGELFF. Full variable domain (missing parts from reference TRBV7-6 and TRBJ2-2): GAGVSQSPRYKVTKRGQDVALRCDPISGHVSLYWYRQALGQGPEFLTYFNYEAQQDKSGLPNDRFSAERPEGSISTLTIQRTEQRDSAMYRCASSPRLDGELFFGEGSRLTVL.

This clone occurred a few times. The chain recombines TRBV6-5 with TRBJ2-5, with 8 bases aligning to TRBD1. The junction had 4 bases not matched to a gene; V was cut back by 0 bases and J by 4 bases. The CDR3 is 15 amino acids. The germline CDR1 and CDR2 sequences are MNHEY and SVGAGI. CDR3 DNA sequence: TGTGCCAGCAGTTACTCCGGACAGGGCGGAGAGACCCAGTACTTC. Amino acids: CASSYSGQGGETQYF.

The rearrangement uses TRBV25-1 and TRBJ1-6, with D hard to call. V shed 4 bases and J shed 0 bases, with 10 bases lying between them. The CDR3 sequence is 16 residues long. Germline V CDR1 and CDR2: MGHDK, SYGVNS. CDR3 in DNA: TGTGCCAGCAGTGGCCACCTGAGCTCCTATAATTCACCCCTCCACTTT. It encodes CASSGHLSSYNSPLHF.

The chain has TRBV5-4 and TRBJ2-2; 11 bases match TRBD2. Trimming took 4 bases from V and 4 from J; bases not matched to a gene: 9. Germline V gene lookup returns CDR1 SGHNT and CDR2 YYREEE (reference sequence). The CDR3 has 17 amino acids. CDR3: CASSRSGGAFGTGELFF. The CDR3 DNA reads TGTGCCAGCAGCCGTAGCGGGGGGGCCTTCGGCACCGGGGAGCTGTTTTTT.

The chain links TRBV5-1 to TRBJ1-1, with D perhaps TRBD1 (5 bases). This CDR3 is built from 16 residues. The ends were cut back, 0 bases at V and 5 bases at J, with 17 bases in the middle. Germline V CDR1 and CDR2: SGHRS, YFSETQ. CDR3 in DNA: TGCGCCAGCAGCTTGGAGGGGACGAGGGTGGGGACTGAAGCTTTCTTT. It encodes CASSLEGTRVGTEAFF. The full variable domain, with the rest looked up from reference TRBV5-1 and TRBJ1-1, is KAGVTQTPRYLIKTRGQQVTLSCSPISGHRSVSWYQQTPGQGLQFLFEYFSETQRNKGNFPGRFSGRQFSNSRSEMNVSTLELGDSALYLCASSLEGTRVGTEAFFGQGTRLTVV.

The chain employs TRBV6-6 and TRBJ1-2, with 9 positions matching TRBD1. The junction had 3 bases not matched to a gene; V was cut back by 5 bases and J by 8 bases. The germline V gene encodes CDR1 MNHNY and CDR2 SVGAGI (reference sequence). This CDR3 has 12 amino acids. The CDR3 sequence: CASSATGGGYTF. In nucleotides, the CDR3 is TGTGCCAGCAGTGCGACAGGGGGGGGCTACACCTTC.

V and J are TRBV14 and TRBJ2-7, with D possibly TRBD2 on 5 matching bases. Between the trimmed V and J ends, which lost 4 bases and 6 bases, there was a span of 10 bases. The CDR3 length is 12 residues. Per germline, CDR1 SGHDN and CDR2 FVKESK. Here the CDR3 DNA reads TGTGCCAGCAGCCCTAGCACGGGCGAGCAGTACTTC. Protein product: CASSPSTGEQYF.

The rearrangement joins TRBV19 to TRBJ1-2, with TRBD1 identical over 9 bases. Germline V gene data show CDR1 as LNHDA and CDR2 as SQIVND (reference sequence). The CDR3 is 15 amino acids. J gave up 4 bases and V 2 bases, and 5 bases lay outside the gene matches. CDR3 residues: CASSISDRGAYGYTF. The CDR3 nucleotides are TGTGCCAGTAGTATATCGGACAGGGGCGCCTATGGCTACACCTTC.

The chain couples TRBV5-1 to TRBJ1-1; D perhaps matches TRBD1 (6 bases). The CDR3 sequence is 15 residues long. Germline V gives CDR1 SGHRS, CDR2 YFSETQ. V was clipped by 4 bases and J by 1 base, with 14 bases between them. CDR3 sequence (DNA): TGCGCCAGCAGCCGAAGACAGGCTGGGAACACTGAAGCTTTCTTT. As protein: CASSRRQAGNTEAFF.